These T cell receptor beta chains were read from a single sample in a study of response to subunit inactivated influenza vaccine. One entry per CDR3 protein results from TCRdb running MiXCR on the RT-PCR reads. The sample comprises 650,000 to 800,000 distinct CDR3 sequences, approximately 15% of which are singletons, and 6.5% to 8.5% rests with the top ten. This specimen consisted of PBMCs from blood, obtained roughly 2 weeks before vaccination. The receptors were gathered from a middle-aged man who received an inactivated influenza vaccine. Both conserved end residues are trimmed from each CDR3.

j_call	v_call	cdr3_aa
TRBJ2-7	TRBV9	ASSVGVVMHEQY
TRBJ2-7	TRBV12-3/TRBV12-4	ASSLTGTLYEQY
TRBJ2-7	TRBV20-1	SARTGLVEQY
TRBJ2-5	TRBV7-9	ASSLYEGGETQY
TRBJ2-2	TRBV28	ASSPWTGGNTGELF
TRBJ2-3	TRBV20-1	SASGGGAGLGTDTQY
TRBJ2-7	TRBV7-9	ASSPRSDRGLYEQY
TRBJ2-1	TRBV7-6	ASSLVGQFNEQF
TRBJ2-7	TRBV7-9	ASSLWAGPTSYEQY
TRBJ2-1	TRBV4-3	ASSQDMADAYNEQF
TRBJ2-7	TRBV6-2/TRBV6-3	ASREGQAYEQY
TRBJ2-5	TRBV7-2	ASSRGTNRQETQY
TRBJ2-3	TRBV7-2	ASSLVGQGAGDTQY
TRBJ1-4	TRBV7-2	ASKGQPNEKLF
TRBJ1-6	TRBV12-3/TRBV12-4	ASSLNRDSPLH
TRBJ2-1	TRBV15	ATSGPSGSSYNEQF
TRBJ2-4	TRBV7-9	ASSLGGAKNIQY
TRBJ2-7	TRBV7-3	ASSLSGSESYEQY
TRBJ2-7	TRBV3-1	ASSQGLAAQGGQY
TRBJ1-5	TRBV4-3	ASSPGRTAHQPQH
TRBJ2-7	TRBV6-2/TRBV6-3	ASSYRGSSYEQY
TRBJ2-5	TRBV4-3	ASSPSPNAVVAGGQETQY
TRBJ2-5	TRBV4-3	ASSKFMGSSETQY
TRBJ2-3	TRBV5-4	ASSLPLAGGSDTQY
TRBJ2-5	TRBV7-9	ASLGGGLAEETQY
TRBJ2-5	TRBV7-2	ASSLDGGSVAETQY
TRBJ2-5	TRBV5-1	ASSPELAVGSTQY
TRBJ2-3	TRBV5-6	ASSPTSADTQY
TRBJ2-1	TRBV19	ASSIGLAPYNEQF
TRBJ2-3	TRBV11-1	ASSSGRLKRGFGTDTQY
TRBJ2-7	TRBV20-1	SASRLAGAREQY
TRBJ2-2	TRBV30	AWIVRNTGELF
TRBJ2-1	TRBV7-9	ASSLSPTYNEQF
TRBJ2-2	TRBV12-3/TRBV12-4	ASSPETGTGDTGELF
TRBJ2-3	TRBV27	ASRFGAPTDTQY
TRBJ2-7	TRBV10-3	AISDPGGKGRNEQY
TRBJ2-2	TRBV29-1	SVARNRGSLTGELF
TRBJ2-5	TRBV15	ATSTASQETQY
TRBJ1-6	TRBV24-1	ATSGLPGGPLH
TRBJ1-4	TRBV2	ASSPRVNEKLF
TRBJ1-1	TRBV14	ASSQLKSTEAF
TRBJ1-1	TRBV12-3/TRBV12-4	ASSPSPGQGSTEAF
TRBJ2-7	TRBV10-3	AISERSRSYEQY
TRBJ1-3	TRBV12-3/TRBV12-4	ASSQTGGGGNTIY
TRBJ1-2	TRBV5-5	ASGGNYGYT
TRBJ2-7	TRBV7-9	ASSQGGVTYEQY
TRBJ2-7	TRBV20-1	SANPGTAYEQY
TRBJ2-5	TRBV4-1	ASSHAGVGETQY
TRBJ2-1	TRBV20-1	SARKLAGWNEQF
TRBJ1-6	TRBV5-1	ASSSATGGGYNSPLH
TRBJ2-3	TRBV9	ASSVTGWSLDTQY
TRBJ1-2	TRBV6-2/TRBV6-3	ASSLDRRNGYT
TRBJ2-4	TRBV6-2/TRBV6-3	ASSYSSGGLGAKNIQY